This TCR beta chain was sequenced for a study of CD8+ T cells in alopecia areata. Looking at the study overall: Those treated were given oral tofacitinib at 5 to 10 mg twice daily. Study findings and constraints: Significant decreases in scalp clonality and expanded CD8+ clones followed tofacitinib treatment.

Reverse transcription of extracted RNA yielded cDNA, which provided the sequencing template. TCRdb's table, derived via immunoSEQ multiplex PCR, lists solely in-frame clones and lacks some. The sample comprises about 160,000 clones, 55% to 75% of which are singletons, and approximately 0.91% rests with the top ten. Note on this clone: What it recognizes is unknown.

In germline, CDR1 is SGHRS, CDR2 YFSETQ. After removal of 0 bases from V and 4 bases from J, the junction contained 0 bases not matched to a gene. This CDR3 spans 13 amino acids. The treatment is: oral pan-JAK inhibitor, 5-10 mg twice daily. It was from PBMCs that CD4+ and CD8+ T cells were sorted. The receptor comes from a human donor with alopecia areata. The input for sequencing was CD4+ T cells sorted from blood, taken at week 4, from a patient treated with tofacitinib. This chain links TRBV5-1 with TRBJ1-1, with TRBD1 matching over 7 bases. The CDR3 loop is CASSLDRGTEAFF. In DNA, the CDR3 is TGCGCCAGCAGCTTGGACAGGGGCACTGAAGCTTTCTTT.